These T cell receptor beta chains were read from a single sample in a study of blood T cell repertoires in COVID-19. Assay used: immunoSEQ multiplex PCR; TCRdb lists only in-frame clones, some missing. The sample holds fewer than 100,000 clones, 80% to 90% seen once. The sample consisted of peripheral blood. These receptors were taken from a human donor with acute or convalescent COVID-19. The donor label of this sample is uncertain. CDR3s include the opening cysteine and the closing phenylalanine or tryptophan. D genes are given only for firm matches. Expanded clones get a size class; other rows say once, few or many, or leave the size out.

TRBV9	.	TRBJ1-3	.	CASSRNSQSSGNTIYF	TGTGCCAGCAGTCGCAATTCACAGAGCTCTGGAAACACCATATATTTT
TRBV5-1	TRBD1	TRBJ2-5	.	CASSLEAGGETQYF	TGCGCCAGCAGCTTGGAAGCAGGGGGAGAGACCCAGTACTTC
TRBV9	.	TRBJ1-2	.	CASSPAGNYGYTF	TGTGCCAGCAGCCCCGCGGGGAACTATGGCTACACCTTC
TRBV28	.	TRBJ1-1	.	CASSRTHGGGNTEAFF	TGTGCCAGCAGCCGGACGCATGGGGGCGGGAACACTGAAGCTTTCTTT
TRBV4-1	.	TRBJ1-5	.	CASSQAKEGGQPQHF	TGCGCCAGCAGCCAAGCCAAAGAGGGTGGTCAGCCCCAGCATTTT
TRBV7-9	.	TRBJ1-3	few	CASSSSISNTIYF	TGTGCCAGCAGCTCTAGCATCAGCAACACCATATATTTT
TRBV9	.	TRBJ1-3	.	CASRPDSNPGNTIYF	TGTGCCAGCAGGCCCGACAGTAATCCTGGAAACACCATATATTTT
TRBV4-3	.	TRBJ1-2	.	CASSQDSIYPWYGYTF	TGCGCCAGCAGCCAAGATAGTATCTACCCATGGTATGGCTACACCTTC
TRBV5-4	TRBD1	TRBJ1-1	.	CASSLDRGWHNEAFF	TGTGCCAGCAGCTTGGACAGGGGGTGGCATAATGAAGCTTTCTTT
TRBV5-1	.	TRBJ1-5	few	CASSLNQPQHF	TGCGCCAGCAGCCTCAATCAGCCCCAGCATTTT
TRBV9	.	TRBJ2-5	.	CASSPGGQGGETQYF	TGTGCCAGCAGCCCCGGGGGGCAGGGAGGGGAGACCCAGTACTTC
TRBV5-1	.	TRBJ1-1	.	CASTGHSNTEAFF	TGCGCCAGTACAGGGCATAGCAACACTGAAGCTTTCTTT
TRBV11-2	TRBD2	TRBJ2-7	.	CASTSRQLAGGLSYEQYF	TGTGCCAGCACCTCCCGCCAACTAGCGGGGGGCCTCTCCTACGAGCAGTACTTC
TRBV2	.	TRBJ1-5	.	CASSTTSAGQPQHF	TGTGCCAGCAGTACCACGAGTGCTGGTCAGCCCCAGCATTTT
TRBV7-8	TRBD2	TRBJ2-3	.	CASSFLAGGIGDTQYF	TGTGCCAGCAGTTTTCTAGCGGGGGGGATCGGAGATACGCAGTATTTT
TRBV7-2	.	TRBJ2-7	.	CASTIGRSYEQYF	TGTGCCAGCACAATTGGGAGGTCCTACGAGCAGTACTTC
TRBV6-2/TRBV6-3	.	TRBJ1-1	.	CASSRQMNTEAFF	TGTGCCAGCAGTAGACAGATGAACACTGAAGCTTTCTTT
TRBV18	.	TRBJ1-1	few	CASSPTRSTEAFF	TGTGCCAGCTCACCAACGCGTAGTACTGAAGCTTTCTTT
TRBV6-2/TRBV6-3	.	TRBJ1-1	.	CASSYLRGRSAFF	TGTGCCAGCAGTTACCTTCGGGGAAGGTCCGCTTTCTTT
TRBV4-3	TRBD1	TRBJ2-3	.	CASRPGTGNTDTQYF	TGCGCCAGCAGACCCGGGACAGGGAACACAGATACGCAGTATTTT
TRBV18	.	TRBJ1-2	.	CASSPPGERYGYTF	TGTGCCAGCTCACCGCCCGGGGAACGCTATGGCTACACCTTC
TRBV5-6	TRBD1	TRBJ1-2	.	CASSSNPGQGNYGYTF	TGTGCCAGCAGCTCTAACCCGGGACAGGGGAACTATGGCTACACCTTC
TRBV5-1	TRBD1	TRBJ1-2	.	CASSWTGEGYTF	TGCGCCAGCAGCTGGACAGGGGAAGGCTACACCTTC
TRBV30	.	TRBJ1-2	.	CAWRIRGAGLSGYTF	TGTGCCTGGAGAATCCGCGGGGCAGGGCTTTCCGGCTACACCTTC
TRBV20-1	TRBD1	TRBJ1-4	.	CSASRGPLTNEKLFF	TGCAGTGCTAGTAGGGGGCCCTTAACTAATGAAAAACTGTTTTTT
TRBV28	.	TRBJ2-7	few	CASSLRGTEQYF	TGTGCCAGCAGTTTACGGGGGACCGAGCAGTACTTC
TRBV6-2/TRBV6-3	.	TRBJ1-5	.	CASSSDTTSNQPQHF	TGTGCCAGCAGTTCGGACACAACTAGCAATCAGCCCCAGCATTTT
TRBV5-4	TRBD1	TRBJ2-6	.	CASSFGTGFSGANVLTF	TGTGCCAGCAGCTTCGGGACAGGGTTCTCTGGGGCCAACGTCCTGACTTTC
TRBV4-2	TRBD1	TRBJ1-2	once	CASSQGAGQSFYGYTF	TGTGCCAGCAGCCAAGGGGCGGGACAGTCTTTTTATGGCTACACCTTC
TRBV20-1	.	TRBJ1-2	.	CSAYRVPGYTF	TGCAGTGCTTACAGGGTCCCTGGCTACACCTTC
TRBV19	.	TRBJ2-4	.	CASSIISAGHGKNIQYF	TGTGCCAGTAGTATAATATCTGCGGGGCACGGCAAAAACATTCAGTACTTC
TRBV11-2	TRBD1	TRBJ1-1	.	CASSLPGQVNEAFF	TGTGCCAGCAGCTTACCGGGACAGGTAAACGAAGCTTTCTTT
TRBV24-1	.	TRBJ2-1	.	CATSDLLNEQFF	TGTGCCACCAGTGATTTACTGAATGAGCAGTTCTTC
TRBV4-1	.	TRBJ2-3	.	CASSQAPFGADTQYF	TGCGCCAGCAGCCAAGCCCCCTTCGGGGCAGATACGCAGTATTTT
TRBV24-1	TRBD1	TRBJ2-3	.	CATSDPTGFLTDTQYF	TGTGCCACCAGTGACCCGACAGGGTTTCTCACAGATACGCAGTATTTT
TRBV27	TRBD1	TRBJ2-5	.	CASSLAGGWETQYF	TGTGCCAGCAGTTTGGCAGGGGGCTGGGAGACCCAGTACTTC
TRBV28	.	TRBJ1-1	once	CASSLWDRDTEAFF	TGTGCCAGCAGTTTATGGGACAGAGACACTGAAGCTTTCTTT
TRBV4-1	TRBD1	TRBJ1-2	.	CASSLGQGGPPYGYTF	TGCGCCAGCAGCCTGGGACAGGGGGGGCCCCCCTATGGCTACACCTTC
TRBV7-9	TRBD1	TRBJ2-3	.	CASSGQDTSTDTQYF	TGTGCCAGCAGCGGACAGGACACTAGCACAGATACGCAGTATTTT
TRBV11-1	.	TRBJ2-7	.	CASSPGQTYEQYF	TGTGCCAGCAGCCCAGGACAGACTTACGAGCAGTACTTC
TRBV5-8	.	TRBJ1-4	.	CASSRGNEKLFF	TGTGCCAGCAGCCGGGGTAATGAAAAACTGTTTTTT
TRBV4-3	.	TRBJ2-2	.	CASSQDKQGRLNTGELFF	TGCGCCAGCAGCCAAGATAAACAGGGACGGTTGAACACCGGGGAGCTGTTTTTT
TRBV6-5	.	TRBJ2-1	.	CASSYSPDYNEQFF	TGTGCCAGCAGTTACTCCCCAGATTACAATGAGCAGTTCTTC
TRBV11-2	TRBD2	TRBJ2-3	.	CASSWGGDTQYF	TGTGCCAGCAGCTGGGGAGGGGATACGCAGTATTTT
TRBV19	.	TRBJ2-7	.	CASSTRGRPEGEQYF	TGTGCCAGTAGTACCCGGGGACGTCCGGAGGGCGAGCAGTACTTC
TRBV30	.	TRBJ1-2	.	CAGQRQLNYGYTF	TGTGCCGGACAGAGACAGCTGAACTATGGCTACACCTTC
TRBV24-1	TRBD1	TRBJ2-7	.	CATSEGGAATYEQYF	TGTGCCACCAGTGAAGGGGGCGCGGCCACCTACGAGCAGTACTTC
TRBV7-6	TRBD1	TRBJ2-7	.	CASSPQVGDRHYEQYF	TGTGCCAGCAGCCCCCAGGTCGGGGACAGGCATTACGAGCAGTACTTC